The 32 T cell receptor beta chains given below trace back to one sample, sequenced in a study of T-cell memory formation after mild COVID-19. MiXCR, run by TCRdb on the 5' RACE reads, gives a single entry per CDR3 protein. The table lists approximately 290,000 distinct CDR3 sequences, approximately 7.6% of them singletons. The sequenced sample consisted of PBMCs or a T cell subset sorted from them (not recorded which). The origin of the receptors is a man between 18 and 35 years old who had mild COVID-19 (a few samples of this study predate the infection). Cell type and time point are not known.

The V call is TRBV10-2, the J call TRBJ2-3, with TRBD2 matching over 11 bases. The CDR3 spans 14 residues. Trimming cost V 6 bases and J 11 bases; bases outside gene matches: 10. In germline, CDR1 is WSHSY, CDR2 SAAADI. CDR3: CASSQTSGAAVQYF. CDR3 nucleotides: TGCGCCAGCAGCCAGACTAGCGGGGCCGCGGTGCAGTATTTT.

This clonotype has more than one count but fewer than ten. The chain combines TRBV24-1 with TRBJ1-2, with a weak D call TRBD1 (6 bases). The CDR3 loop spans 14 amino acids. The germline CDR1 and CDR2 sequences are KGHDR and SFDVKD. V lost 3 bases and J 4 bases, leaving 11 bases between the germline ends. The CDR3 loop reads CATSDRTETYGYTF. CDR3 DNA sequence: TGTGCCACCAGTGATCGGACAGAGACCTATGGCTACACCTTC.

This clonotype appeared a single time. J is TRBJ2-7 and V is TRBV6-5; 9 nucleotides align to TRBD1. This CDR3 has 14 amino acids. Germline CDR1 and CDR2: MNHEY and SVGAGI. Unmatched junction bases numbered 6, after V lost 6 bases and J lost 3 bases. The CDR3 reads CASRYTGGGYEQYF. CDR3 DNA: TGTGCCAGCAGGTACACAGGGGGCGGCTACGAGCAGTACTTC.

In its sample, this clonotype was seen many times. The chain uses TRBV5-6 and TRBJ2-3; D not certain. The CDR3 runs 15 residues. Germline lookup yields CDR1 SGHDT and CDR2 YYEEEE. V was cut by 4 bases and J by 0 bases, with 12 bases left in between. The CDR3 reads CASSLEPSSTDTQYF. CDR3 DNA: TGTGCCAGCAGCCTTGAACCCTCTAGCACAGATACGCAGTATTTT.

This clonotype was recorded at least ten times. The chain links TRBV24-1 to TRBJ1-5, with 8 bases identical to TRBD1. The ends lost 4 bases at V and 2 bases at J; junction bases unmatched: 3. The CDR3 extends over 15 amino acids. From germline, CDR1 is KGHDR and CDR2 SFDVKD. The CDR3 DNA is TGTGCCACCAGTGACCCACAGGGGGGCAATCAGCCCCAGCATTTT. Residues: CATSDPQGGNQPQHF.

This clonotype appeared a few times. The gene calls are TRBV18 and TRBJ1-2, with D possibly matching TRBD1 (5 bases). The V gene lost 1 base and the J gene lost 7 bases, with 16 bases spanning the gap. Germline lookup yields CDR1 KGHSH and CDR2 LQKENI. The CDR3 consists of 15 residues. CDR3 DNA: TGTGCCAGCTCACCACAGGAGGGGCGAAGTGGTGGCTACACCTTC. Protein sequence: CASSPQEGRSGGYTF.

This clonotype has only a few counts. This chain joins TRBV4-1 and TRBJ2-7, with D possibly being TRBD1 (6 bases). With 2 bases removed from V and 3 bases from J, the gap between germline ends came to 14 bases. This CDR3 is 15 amino acids long. Germline V gives CDR1 MGHRA, CDR2 YSYEKL. The CDR3 DNA sequence: TGCGCCAGCAGCCAACCAACGGACAGAAGCTACGAGCAGTACTTC. Translating gives CASSQPTDRSYEQYF.

This clonotype turned up a few times. The rearrangement uses TRBV2 and TRBJ1-1; D perhaps matches TRBD1 (6 bases). Trimming stripped 10 bases from V and 6 bases from J, with 18 bases between. The CDR3 is made up of 13 amino acids. The germline gives CDR1 SNHLY, CDR2 FYNNEI. CDR3 in amino acids: CATSSGGLPEAFF. CDR3 nucleotides: TGTGCCACCTCGAGTGGGGGGCTCCCTGAAGCTTTCTTT.

This clonotype came up many times. The chain is built from TRBV20-1 and TRBJ2-1, with no clear D. Per germline, CDR1 DFQATT and CDR2 SNEGSKA (reference sequence). The CDR3 consists of 14 residues. Between the trimmed V and J ends, which lost 2 bases and 8 bases, there was a span of 16 bases. The CDR3 region is CSARLSRWADEQFF. CDR3 nucleotide sequence: TGCAGTGCTAGATTGAGTAGGTGGGCCGATGAGCAGTTCTTC.

The chain is built from TRBV2 and TRBJ2-7; 8 bases are a match to TRBD2. The CDR3 contains 17 residues. CDR1 and CDR2 from the germline V gene are SNHLY and FYNNEI. Here the CDR3 reads CASSEVALAVSPYELYV. As DNA, the CDR3 is TGTGCCAGCAGTGAAGTAGCACTAGCGGTCTCCCCCTACGAGCTGTACGTC.

The chain carries TRBV4-1 and TRBJ1-1; D gene ambiguous. The CDR3 runs to 15 residues. CDR1 MGHRA and CDR2 YSYEKL come from the germline V gene. V was shortened by 0 bases and J by 0 bases, with 8 bases between the two germline ends. The CDR3 DNA sequence: TGCGCCAGCAGCCAAGAGTTTGCAGTGAACACTGAAGCTTTCTTT. Its protein is CASSQEFAVNTEAFF.

This clonotype was seen ten or more times. The V call is TRBV7-2, the J call TRBJ2-7; TRBD1 might be the D (5 bases). V lost 3 bases and J lost 2, with 8 bases in between. Germline-derived CDR1 and CDR2 are SGHTA and FQGNSA. The length of the CDR3 is 13 residues. CDR3 sequence (DNA): TGTGCCAGCAGCTTCTCGACAGCCTACGAGCAGTACTTC. The encoded protein is CASSFSTAYEQYF.

The rearrangement joins TRBV14 to TRBJ2-7, with a weak D call TRBD1 (5 bases). V dropped 5 bases and J dropped 2 bases, with 13 bases sitting between them. The length of the CDR3 is 14 residues. CDR1 is SGHDN and CDR2 is FVKESK in the germline V gene. CDR3 DNA: TGTGCCAGCAGCAGGGGTCCGGGCGCCTACGAGCAGTACTTC. Residues: CASSRGPGAYEQYF.

In its sample, this clonotype was seen many times. V is TRBV7-3 and J is TRBJ1-1, with no clear D. There are 13 residues in the CDR3. Trimming shortened V by 2 bases and J by 1 base, and 5 bases separated the two germline ends. Germline assignment: CDR1 SGHTA and CDR2 FQGTGA. CDR3 nucleotide sequence: TGTGCCAGCAGCTTATCAGCGAACACTGAAGCTTTCTTT. Its protein is CASSLSANTEAFF.

This clonotype was counted only a few times. The rearrangement uses TRBV7-9 and TRBJ2-7; D ambiguous. Germline-derived CDR1 and CDR2 are SEHNR and FQNEAQ (reference sequence). Deletions cut 0 bases from V and 2 bases from J, with 14 bases between. This CDR3 contains 16 residues. The CDR3 sequence is CASSLASGGETYEQYV. In nucleotides, the CDR3 is TGTGCCAGCAGCTTAGCGAGTGGTGGAGAGACCTACGAGCAGTACGTC.

This clonotype has at least ten counts. The chain couples TRBV4-1 to TRBJ1-5, with D uncertain. Germline CDR1 MGHRA, CDR2 YSYEKL. This CDR3 spans 13 amino acids. V dropped 4 bases and J dropped 7 bases, with 11 bases sitting between them. Written as DNA, the CDR3 is TGCGCCAGCAGCCCCTCAGGCGGACAGCCCCAGCATTTT. It codes for CASSPSGGQPQHF.

This clonotype occurred a few times. The chain joins TRBV7-9 to TRBJ1-1; D remains unclear. Germline V CDR1 and CDR2: SEHNR, FQNEAQ (reference sequence). V was pared by 7 bases and J by 0 bases, with 6 bases between. This CDR3 has 12 residues. This CDR3 reads CASIPMNTEAFF. The CDR3 DNA follows: TGTGCCAGCATCCCGATGAACACTGAAGCTTTCTTT.

This clonotype was detected a few times. The chain combines TRBV5-6 with TRBJ1-2; 8 bases agree with TRBD1. The germline CDR1 and CDR2 sequences are SGHDT and YYEEEE. V shed 1 base and J 7 bases; nucleotides not matched to a gene: 3. This CDR3 comprises 13 residues. DNA of the CDR3: TGTGCCAGCAGCTTGATGGACAGGGTTGGCTACACCTTC. This codes for CASSLMDRVGYTF.

The chain couples TRBV5-5 to TRBJ2-1; D ambiguous. Trimming shortened V by 2 bases and J by 5 bases, and 8 bases separated the two germline ends. This CDR3 is built from 13 residues. Germline V gene lookup returns CDR1 SGHKS and CDR2 YYEKEE (reference sequence). The CDR3 nucleotides read TGTGCCAGCAGCTTAGTCCCAGACAATGAGCAGTTCTTC. Its protein is CASSLVPDNEQFF.

This clonotype was found many times. The chain is built from TRBV21-1 and TRBJ2-7; TRBD1, the D gene given by the table, was not confirmed from the DNA. TRBV21-1 has pseudogene status. The CDR3 spans 16 residues. CDR3 nucleotide sequence: TGTGCCAGCAGCAAACCCCGGACAGGGTCCCCCTACGAGCAGTACTTC. Translation: CASSKPRTGSPYEQYF.

This clonotype was seen a few times. The CDR3 DNA reads as TGTGCCAGCAGCTTGGGGGACAGGGAGCAAGAGACCCAGTACTTC. This gives the protein CASSLGDREQETQYF. This rearrangement joins TRBV7-9 to TRBJ2-5, with 9 bases lining up with TRBD1. The V and J ends lost 3 bases and 2 bases, in that order; junction bases with no gene match: 4. This CDR3 comprises 15 residues. Germline values: CDR1 SEHNR, CDR2 FQNEAQ (reference sequence).

This clonotype showed up just a few times. V usage is TRBV20-1 and J usage is TRBJ1-2, with 9 bases matching TRBD1. The junction had 8 bases not matched to a gene; V was cut back by 3 bases and J by 6 bases. Looked up from germline, CDR1 is DFQATT and CDR2 is SNEGSKA (reference sequence). The CDR3 consists of 14 residues. Here the CDR3 DNA reads TGCAGTGCTAGTTCTCAGGGACAGGGCCATGGCTACACCTTC. Translated: CSASSQGQGHGYTF.

The chain joins TRBV6-2 or TRBV6-3 to TRBJ2-7; D is ambiguous. The CDR3 is 11 amino acids. Trimming took off 8 bases at V and 12 bases at J, with 17 bases between the two ends. The V gene's germline CDR1 is MNHEY and CDR2 SVGEGT. The CDR3 region has the DNA TGTGCCAGCGGATACGGGCCGACACCGTACGTC. This translates into CASGYGPTPYV.

There are a few counts of this clonotype. The chain joins TRBV12-3 or TRBV12-4 to TRBJ2-1, with D possibly TRBD2 on 5 matching bases. This CDR3 comprises 13 residues. The ends were cut back, 8 bases at V and 5 bases at J, with 13 bases in the middle. The DNA of the CDR3 is TGTGCCAGCTGGACCGGACTTCACAATGAGCAGTTCTTC. It specifies CASWTGLHNEQFF.

This chain uses TRBV3-1 with TRBJ1-2; D is uncertain. Germline values: CDR1 LGHDT, CDR2 YNNKEL (reference sequence). With 3 bases removed from V and 5 bases from J, the gap between germline ends came to 4 bases. The CDR3 loop spans 11 amino acids. This CDR3 reads CASSQQYGYTF. In DNA, the CDR3 is TGTGCCAGCAGCCAGCAGTATGGCTACACCTTC. Based on the CDR3 plus reference TRBV3-1 and TRBJ1-2, the full variable domain is DTAVSQTPKYLVTQMGNDKSIKCEQNLGHDTMYWYKQDSKKFLKIMFSYNNKELIINETVPNRFSPKSPDKAHLNLHINSLELGDSAVYFCASSQQYGYTFGSGTRLTVV.

A few counts support this clonotype. The chain couples TRBV7-3 to TRBJ1-1; the D gene is possibly TRBD1 (6 bases). Trimming pared 5 bases from V and 7 bases from J, leaving 11 bases between. The CDR3 spans 12 residues. Germline values: CDR1 SGHTA, CDR2 FQGTGA. CDR3 amino acids: CASSIQGGEAFF. The CDR3 nucleotides read TGTGCCAGCAGCATACAGGGTGGTGAAGCTTTCTTT.

The chain links TRBV9 to TRBJ2-1, with D possibly matching TRBD2 (5 bases). The length of the CDR3 is 14 residues. Trimming removed 4 bases at V and 7 bases at J, with 15 bases between. Per the germline V gene, CDR1 is SGDLS and CDR2 is YYNGEE. The CDR3 DNA follows: TGTGCCAGCAGCTCACAGCGAGGGCGAAATGAGCAGTTCTTC. Its protein product is CASSSQRGRNEQFF.

This clonotype was detected a few times. The chain carries TRBV6-2 or TRBV6-3 and TRBJ2-1, with a tentative D call TRBD2 (6 bases). Trimming took 7 bases from V and 7 from J, leaving 14 bases between them. CDR3 length: 13 amino acids. Germline V lookup: CDR1 MNHEY, CDR2 SVGEGT. The chain's CDR3 is CASTSWGTNEQFF. The CDR3 bases are TGTGCCAGCACGTCGTGGGGGACTAATGAGCAGTTCTTC.

This clonotype appeared a few times. V is TRBV18 and J is TRBJ2-7; 9 nucleotides match TRBD1. This CDR3 contains 16 residues. V trimming: 3 bases; J trimming: 4 bases; junction bases outside the gene matches: 10. Germline CDR1 is KGHSH and CDR2 is LQKENI. The CDR3 DNA is TGTGCCAGCTCACCGTTTCACGGGGACAGGGATTACGAGCAGTACTTC. Its protein product is CASSPFHGDRDYEQYF.

This clonotype was counted at least ten times. V usage is TRBV5-1 and J usage is TRBJ2-5; weak D call: TRBD2 (7 bases). Germline CDR1 is SGHRS and CDR2 is YFSETQ. Between the trimmed V and J ends, which lost 7 bases and 5 bases, there was a span of 21 bases. This CDR3 is built from 15 residues. CDR3 sequence (DNA): TGCGCCAGCGGATCCCTGGGGGGGGCCGGGGAGACCCAGTACTTC. It encodes CASGSLGGAGETQYF. Variable domain in full (rest from reference TRBV5-1 and TRBJ2-5): KAGVTQTPRYLIKTRGQQVTLSCSPISGHRSVSWYQQTPGQGLQFLFEYFSETQRNKGNFPGRFSGRQFSNSRSEMNVSTLELGDSALYLCASGSLGGAGETQYFGPGTRLLVL.

This clonotype was seen only a few times. V is TRBV20-1 and J is TRBJ2-5; D tentatively reads TRBD1 or TRBD2 (6 bases each). The CDR3 has 15 residues. Per the germline V gene, CDR1 is DFQATT and CDR2 is SNEGSKA (reference sequence). The CDR3 spells CSPRGAGDLGETQYF. CDR3 DNA: TGCAGCCCCCGCGGGGCAGGGGATTTGGGAGAGACCCAGTACTTC.

V gene TRBV6-5 combines with J gene TRBJ1-4, with TRBD1 matching over 9 bases. The germline V gene has CDR1 MNHEY and CDR2 SVGAGI. The length of the CDR3 is 15 residues. Unmatched junction bases numbered 2, after V lost 0 bases and J lost 6 bases. This CDR3 reads CASSYSGTGYEKLFF. Here the CDR3 DNA reads TGTGCCAGCAGTTACTCCGGGACAGGGTATGAAAAACTGTTTTTT.